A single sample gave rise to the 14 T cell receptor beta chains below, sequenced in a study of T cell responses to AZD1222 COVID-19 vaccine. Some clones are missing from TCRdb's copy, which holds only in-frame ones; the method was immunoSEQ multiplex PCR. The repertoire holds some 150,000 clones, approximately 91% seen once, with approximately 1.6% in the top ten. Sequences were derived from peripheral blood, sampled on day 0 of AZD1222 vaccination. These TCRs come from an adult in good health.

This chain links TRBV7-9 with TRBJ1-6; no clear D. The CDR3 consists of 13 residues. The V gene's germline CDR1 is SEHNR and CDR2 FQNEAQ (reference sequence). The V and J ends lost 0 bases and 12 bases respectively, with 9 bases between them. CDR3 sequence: CASSLADYLPLHF. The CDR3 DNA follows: TGTGCCAGCAGCTTAGCCGACTATCTACCCCTCCACTTT. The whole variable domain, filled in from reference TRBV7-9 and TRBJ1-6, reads DTGVSQNPRHKITKRGQNVTFRCDPISEHNRLYWYRQTLGQGPEFLTYFQNEAQLEKSRLLSDRFSAERPKGSFSTLEIQRTEQGDSAMYLCASSLADYLPLHFGNGTRLTVT.

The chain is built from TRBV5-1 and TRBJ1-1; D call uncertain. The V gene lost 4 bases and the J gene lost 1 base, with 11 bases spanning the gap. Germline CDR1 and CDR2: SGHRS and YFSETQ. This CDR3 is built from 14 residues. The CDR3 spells CASSDTVPNTEAFF. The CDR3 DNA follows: TGCGCCAGCAGCGACACCGTCCCGAACACTGAAGCTTTCTTT.

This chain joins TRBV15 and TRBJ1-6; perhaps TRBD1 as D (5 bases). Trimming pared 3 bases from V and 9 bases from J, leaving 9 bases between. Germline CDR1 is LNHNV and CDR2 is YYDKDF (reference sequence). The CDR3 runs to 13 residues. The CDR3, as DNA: TGTGCCACCAGCAGGGGGCAAGGTTCACCCCTCCACTTT. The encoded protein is CATSRGQGSPLHF.

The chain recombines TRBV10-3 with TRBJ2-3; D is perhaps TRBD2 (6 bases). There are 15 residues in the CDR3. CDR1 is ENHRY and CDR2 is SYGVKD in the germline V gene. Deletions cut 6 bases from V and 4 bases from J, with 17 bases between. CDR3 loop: CAISGTAGGADTQYF. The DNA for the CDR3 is TGTGCCATCAGCGGGACTGCAGGCGGCGCAGATACGCAGTATTTT.

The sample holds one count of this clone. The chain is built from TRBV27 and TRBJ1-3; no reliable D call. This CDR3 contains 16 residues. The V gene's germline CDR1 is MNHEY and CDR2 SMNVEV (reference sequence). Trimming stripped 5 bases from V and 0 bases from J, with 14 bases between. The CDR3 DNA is TGTGCCAGCAGTACCCTAGGAGCTGACTCTGGAAACACCATATATTTT. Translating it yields CASSTLGADSGNTIYF.

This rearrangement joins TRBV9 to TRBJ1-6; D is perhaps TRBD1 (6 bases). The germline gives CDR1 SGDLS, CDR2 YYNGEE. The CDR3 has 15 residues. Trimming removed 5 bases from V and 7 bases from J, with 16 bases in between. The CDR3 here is CASSGGQRGNSPLHF. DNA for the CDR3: TGTGCCAGCAGTGGGGGACAAAGGGGCAATTCACCCCTCCACTTT.

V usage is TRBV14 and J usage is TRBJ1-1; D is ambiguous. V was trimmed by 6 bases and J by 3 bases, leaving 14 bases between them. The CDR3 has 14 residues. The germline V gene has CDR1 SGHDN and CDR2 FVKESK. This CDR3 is CASRRTSTDTEAFF. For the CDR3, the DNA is TGTGCCAGCAGGAGGACCTCTACTGACACTGAAGCTTTCTTT.

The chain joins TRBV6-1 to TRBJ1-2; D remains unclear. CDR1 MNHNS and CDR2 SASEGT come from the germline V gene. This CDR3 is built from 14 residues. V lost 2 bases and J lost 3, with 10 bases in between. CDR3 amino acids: CASSEFLSDYGYTF. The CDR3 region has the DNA TGTGCCAGCAGTGAATTTCTGTCCGACTATGGCTACACCTTC.

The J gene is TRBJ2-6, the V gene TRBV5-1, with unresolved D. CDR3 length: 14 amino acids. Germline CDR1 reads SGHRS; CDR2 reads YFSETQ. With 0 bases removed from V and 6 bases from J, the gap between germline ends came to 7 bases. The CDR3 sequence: CASSLGVEANVLTF. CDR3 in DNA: TGCGCCAGCAGCTTGGGAGTCGAGGCCAACGTCCTGACTTTC.

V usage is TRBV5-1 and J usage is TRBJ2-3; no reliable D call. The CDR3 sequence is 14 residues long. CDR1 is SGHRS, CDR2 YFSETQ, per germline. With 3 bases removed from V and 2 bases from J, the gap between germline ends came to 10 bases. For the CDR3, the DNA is TGCGCCAGCAGCTCGGGTAGCCCCACAGATACGCAGTATTTT. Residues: CASSSGSPTDTQYF.

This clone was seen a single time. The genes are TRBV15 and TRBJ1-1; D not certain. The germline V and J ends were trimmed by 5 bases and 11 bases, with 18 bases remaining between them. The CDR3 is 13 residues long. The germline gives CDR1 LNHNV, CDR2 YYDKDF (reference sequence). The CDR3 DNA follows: TGTGCCACCAGCGGCCCTTGGGCCCTAATGGCTTTCTTT. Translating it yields CATSGPWALMAFF.

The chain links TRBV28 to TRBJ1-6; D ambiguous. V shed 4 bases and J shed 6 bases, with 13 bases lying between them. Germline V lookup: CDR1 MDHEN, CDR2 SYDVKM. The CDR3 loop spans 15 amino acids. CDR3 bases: TGTGCCAGCAGTTCCCGGAAAACTAGTAATTCACCCCTCCACTTT. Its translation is CASSSRKTSNSPLHF.

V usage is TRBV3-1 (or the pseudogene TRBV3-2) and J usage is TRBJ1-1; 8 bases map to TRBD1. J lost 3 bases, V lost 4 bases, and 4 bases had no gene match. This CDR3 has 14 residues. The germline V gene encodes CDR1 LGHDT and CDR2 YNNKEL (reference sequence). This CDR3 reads CASSRTGGDTEAFF. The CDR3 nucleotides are TGTGCCAGCAGCCGCACAGGGGGGGACACTGAAGCTTTCTTT.

Here the CDR3 reads CASSSARSSQETQYF. The CDR3 DNA reads TGTGCCAGCAGCTCAGCTCGATCGAGCCAAGAGACCCAGTACTTC. The chain employs TRBV11-2 and TRBJ2-5; D is undetermined. Looked up from germline, CDR1 is SGHAT and CDR2 is FQNNGV. The CDR3 loop spans 15 amino acids. V lost 4 bases and J 1 base, leaving 13 bases between the germline ends.